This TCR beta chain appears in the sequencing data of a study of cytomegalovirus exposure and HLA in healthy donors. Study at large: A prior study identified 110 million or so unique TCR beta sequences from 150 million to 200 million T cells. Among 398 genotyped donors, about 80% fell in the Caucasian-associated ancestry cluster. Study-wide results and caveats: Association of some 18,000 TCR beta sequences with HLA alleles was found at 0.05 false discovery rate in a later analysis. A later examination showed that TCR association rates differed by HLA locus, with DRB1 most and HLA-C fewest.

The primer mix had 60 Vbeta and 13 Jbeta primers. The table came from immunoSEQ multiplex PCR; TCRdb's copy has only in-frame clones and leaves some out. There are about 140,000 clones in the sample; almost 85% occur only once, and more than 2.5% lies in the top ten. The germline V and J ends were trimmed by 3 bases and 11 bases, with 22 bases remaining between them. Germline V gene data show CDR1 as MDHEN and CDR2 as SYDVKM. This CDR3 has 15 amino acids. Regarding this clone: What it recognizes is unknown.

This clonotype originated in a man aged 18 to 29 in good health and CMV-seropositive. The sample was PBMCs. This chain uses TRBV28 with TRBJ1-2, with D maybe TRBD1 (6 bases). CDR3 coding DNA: TGTGCCAGCAGTTTTTATACCCGGACAGATCGGGGATACACCTTC. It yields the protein CASSFYTRTDRGYTF.